The 31 T cell receptor beta chains listed next were all sequenced from one sample in a study of T cell repertoires in cytomegalovirus infection. MiXCR was run by TCRdb on the reads, yielding one entry per CDR3 protein. Here the sample spans more than 650,000 distinct CDR3 sequences, 35% to 45% being singletons. Sequenced material: PBMCs. Receptors were obtained from a human donor in good health (CMV status not recorded). Some clones in this sample may be carry-over from other donors' samples.

The rearrangement joins TRBV23-1 to TRBJ2-3, with TRBD2 matching over 7 bases. TRBV23-1 is annotated as an ORF whose role is uncertain. The J segment lost 2 bases and the V segment lost 2 bases, leaving 7 bases of the junction unmatched. The CDR3 runs 16 residues. The CDR3 nucleotides read TGCGCCAGCAGTCAAAGCGGGAAAACCGCCACAGATACGCAGTATTTT. As protein: CASSQSGKTATDTQYF.

This sequence joins TRBV6-6 and TRBJ2-7, with a weak D call TRBD2 (7 bases). The germline V gene has CDR1 MNHNY and CDR2 SVGAGI (reference sequence). Trimming shortened V by 0 bases and J by 7 bases, and 16 bases separated the two germline ends. There are 15 residues in the CDR3. The CDR3 DNA reads as TGTGCCAGCAGTTACTCTAGGGGGGCAGCGGGGGAGCAGTACTTC. As protein: CASSYSRGAAGEQYF.

The V call is TRBV10-3, the J call TRBJ2-3; the D call may be TRBD1 or TRBD2 (5 bases each). From germline, CDR1 is ENHRY and CDR2 SYGVKD. The CDR3 has 10 amino acids. Trimming cost V 3 bases and J 15 bases, with 10 bases left between them. The CDR3 nucleotides are TGTGCCATCAGTGACCGGGACCTTTATTTT. Protein sequence: CAISDRDLYF.

This clonotype has only a few counts. For the CDR3, the DNA is TGTGCCAGCTCACCAGAACGGGGTCTATATGGCTACACCTTC. It encodes CASSPERGLYGYTF. The chain is built from TRBV18 and TRBJ1-2; D gene ambiguous. Germline lookup yields CDR1 KGHSH and CDR2 LQKENI. V was cut by 2 bases and J by 5 bases, with 12 bases left in between. The CDR3 is 14 amino acids.

This clonotype was counted at least ten times. This chain joins TRBV7-2 and TRBJ1-5; 9 positions match TRBD1. The germline V gene encodes CDR1 SGHTA and CDR2 FQGNSA. Trimming removed 5 bases from V and 2 bases from J; junction bases left unmatched: 10. CDR3 length: 17 amino acids. The CDR3 coding sequence is TGTGCCAGCAGCCTAAAGACAGGGGGTAGAGGCAATCAGCCCCAGCATTTT. It codes for CASSLKTGGRGNQPQHF.

For this clonotype: This may be a read error, as it is one base from a much larger clone. The chain couples TRBV7-2 to TRBJ1-6; D remains unclear. CDR1 and CDR2 from the germline V gene are SGHTA and FQGNSA. This CDR3 contains 14 residues. In nucleotides, the CDR3 is TGTGCCAGCAGGAATCGGGAGCTCTATTCACCCCGCCACTTT. This translates into CASRNRELYSPRHF.

Only a few counts were recorded for this clonotype. The V call is TRBV12-3 or TRBV12-4, the J call TRBJ2-5; TRBD1 or TRBD2 may be the D gene (6 bases each). There are 18 residues in the CDR3. V gave up 0 bases and J gave up 4 bases, with 21 bases separating them. The CDR3 is CASSLATGAVGMRETQYF. CDR3 bases: TGTGCCAGCAGTTTAGCGACGGGGGCGGTTGGTATGAGAGAGACCCAGTACTTC.

The V call is TRBV4-2, the J call TRBJ2-3; 11 bases map to TRBD2. Germline assignment: CDR1 LGHNA and CDR2 YNFKEQ. The CDR3 is 17 amino acids. With 0 bases clipped from V and 6 bases from J, the junction kept 8 bases outside the gene matches. CDR3 nucleotide sequence: TGTGCCAGCAGCCAAGATAGGGCTAGCGGGGGGATGGATACGCAGTATTTT. Translated, it gives CASSQDRASGGMDTQYF.

V is TRBV27 and J is TRBJ1-5; TRBD1 matches at 10 bases. V lost 7 bases and J lost 4; bases outside the gene matches: 7. The CDR3 runs 15 residues. Germline values: CDR1 MNHEY, CDR2 SMNVEV (reference sequence). The CDR3 DNA reads as TGTGCCAGCATTTCCCCGGGACAGGGGAATCAGCCCCAGCATTTT. It codes for CASISPGQGNQPQHF.

This clonotype has a single count. The chain is built from TRBV20-1 and TRBJ1-6, with D unclear. This CDR3 region has 9 residues. V was cut by 6 bases and J by 15 bases, with 9 bases left in between. CDR1 and CDR2 (germline): DFQATT, SNEGSKA (reference sequence). Here the CDR3 reads CSAGGDLHF. The DNA of the CDR3 is TGCAGTGCAGGCGGGGACCTCCACTTT.

CDR3: CASSFTFYGSSYEQYF. Here the CDR3 DNA reads TGTGCCAGCAGTTTTACCTTTTACGGGAGCTCCTACGAGCAGTACTTC. The chain couples TRBV27 to TRBJ2-7, with D maybe TRBD2 (6 bases). Looked up from germline, CDR1 is MNHEY and CDR2 is SMNVEV (reference sequence). V dropped 3 bases and J dropped 0 bases, with 15 bases sitting between them. This CDR3 has 16 amino acids.

This clonotype was found many times. V is TRBV7-6 and J is TRBJ2-5, with TRBD2 identical over 7 bases. Germline V gene sequence: CDR1 SGHVS, CDR2 FNYEAQ. This CDR3 region has 15 residues. Trimming cost V 6 bases and J 3 bases; bases outside gene matches: 10. The CDR3 nucleotides read TGTGCCAGCAGTCAAACGGGAGGCGGAGAAGAGACCCAGTACTTC. Its translation is CASSQTGGGEETQYF.

The chain recombines TRBV10-3 with TRBJ1-2; D remains ambiguous. Germline values: CDR1 ENHRY, CDR2 SYGVKD. The CDR3 runs 13 residues. Trimming stripped 2 bases from V and 0 bases from J, with 4 bases between. In nucleotides, the CDR3 is TGTGCCATCAGTGAGGGATCTAACTATGGCTACACCTTC. It specifies CAISEGSNYGYTF.

The chain is built from TRBV2 and TRBJ2-1, with D unclear. V lost 10 bases, J lost 0 bases, and 19 bases lay in between. The CDR3 extends over 16 amino acids. The germline V gene encodes CDR1 SNHLY and CDR2 FYNNEI. The CDR3 protein is CATPPVVPSSYNEQFF. In DNA form, the CDR3 reads TGTGCCACCCCCCCGGTTGTCCCAAGCTCCTACAATGAGCAGTTCTTC.

This clonotype was counted ten times or more. This CDR3 reads CASRAGGQKHNEQFF. The DNA for the CDR3 is TGTGCCAGCAGGGCAGGGGGACAGAAGCACAATGAGCAGTTCTTC. The V and J genes are TRBV28 and TRBJ2-1; 7 positions match TRBD1. Per the germline V gene, CDR1 is MDHEN and CDR2 is SYDVKM. With 6 bases clipped from V and 5 bases from J, the junction kept 10 bases outside the gene matches. This CDR3 spans 15 amino acids.

The V call is TRBV4-2, the J call TRBJ2-1; 8 positions agree with TRBD2. Losses at the gene ends were 0 bases for V and 2 bases for J; bases not matched to a gene: 6. The CDR3 sequence is 17 residues long. CDR1 is LGHNA and CDR2 is YNFKEQ in the germline V gene. CDR3 in DNA: TGTGCCAGCAGCCAAGAGAGTCCGCGGGGGGCCTACAATGAGCAGTTCTTC. Translating it yields CASSQESPRGAYNEQFF.

This chain connects TRBV18 to TRBJ2-3; D might be TRBD1 (6 bases). Germline CDR1 and CDR2: KGHSH and LQKENI. This CDR3 has 16 amino acids. The V and J ends lost 4 bases and 0 bases respectively, with 14 bases between them. CDR3: CASSRATGTSTDTQYF. The CDR3 DNA sequence: TGTGCCAGCTCACGAGCGACAGGAACTAGCACAGATACGCAGTATTTT.

The gene calls are TRBV2 and TRBJ1-1; 7 bases fit TRBD1. V lost 8 bases and J lost 1; bases outside the gene matches: 4. Germline CDR1 and CDR2: SNHLY and FYNNEI. This CDR3 has 13 residues. Here the CDR3 DNA reads TGTGCCAGCCGACAGGGACCGAACACTGAAGCTTTCTTT. Protein product: CASRQGPNTEAFF. The whole variable domain, remainder taken from reference TRBV2 and TRBJ1-1, is EPEVTQTPSHQVTQMGQEVILRCVPISNHLYFYWYRQILGQKVEFLVSFYNNEISEKSEIFDDQFSVERPDGSNFTLKIRSTKLEDSAMYFCASRQGPNTEAFFGQGTRLTVV.

CDR3 amino acids: CASSDGTDTQYF. The CDR3, as DNA: TGCGCCAGCAGCGACGGCACAGATACGCAGTATTTT. This sequence joins TRBV5-1 and TRBJ2-3, with D unresolved. Trimming shortened V by 4 bases and J by 1 base, and 4 bases separated the two germline ends. The CDR3 has 12 residues. Germline V lookup: CDR1 SGHRS, CDR2 YFSETQ.

The chain links TRBV15 to TRBJ2-1, with 10 bases that match TRBD2. The ends lost 3 bases at V and 0 bases at J; junction bases unmatched: 8. The germline V gene encodes CDR1 LNHNV and CDR2 YYDKDF (reference sequence). This CDR3 spans 18 amino acids. The CDR3, as DNA: TGTGCCACCAGCAGTCCTATCTGGACTAGCGGCTCCTACAATGAGCAGTTCTTC. Translated: CATSSPIWTSGSYNEQFF.

The chain recombines TRBV6-2 or TRBV6-3 with TRBJ1-5, with D unclear. This CDR3 is 14 amino acids long. Germline V CDR1 and CDR2: MNHEY, SVGEGT. Trimming took 4 bases from V and 0 from J, leaving 7 bases between them. The CDR3 nucleotides are TGTGCCAGCAGTTTTGGCATTAGCAATCAGCCCCAGCATTTT. Translated, it gives CASSFGISNQPQHF.

This clonotype occurred many times. V and J are TRBV7-6 and TRBJ2-1; possible D gene TRBD2, 5 bases. The V end lost 3 bases, the J end lost 8 bases, and 14 bases lay between the germline ends. The CDR3 totals 14 residues. Germline assignment: CDR1 SGHVS and CDR2 FNYEAQ. The CDR3 coding sequence is TGTGCCAGCAGCTTGGGAGAAGGTATAGATGAGCAGTTCTTC. Residues: CASSLGEGIDEQFF. Based on the CDR3 plus reference TRBV7-6 and TRBJ2-1, the full variable domain is GAGVSQSPRYKVTKRGQDVALRCDPISGHVSLYWYRQALGQGPEFLTYFNYEAQQDKSGLPNDRFSAERPEGSISTLTIQRTEQRDSAMYRCASSLGEGIDEQFFGPGTRLTVL.

The rearrangement links TRBV2 to TRBJ1-2, with a possible D match to TRBD1 (5 bases). Trimming stripped 11 bases from V and 6 bases from J, with 13 bases between. CDR1 and CDR2 (germline): SNHLY, FYNNEI. This CDR3 region has 11 residues. The CDR3 sequence is CAVKGRDGYTF. In DNA form, the CDR3 reads TGTGCCGTTAAGGGGAGGGATGGCTACACCTTC.

In the case of this clonotype: It is unclear where the CDR3 begins or ends on the DNA, so no DNA is shown, and the CDR3 is as TCRdb lists it. V is TRBV7-9 and J is TRBJ2-7; the table's D call, TRBD1, has no DNA check behind it. 15 amino acids form the CDR3, both terminal residues included. Germline CDR1 is SEHNR and CDR2 is FQNEAQ (reference sequence). The CDR3 protein is CASSLVLERGPEQYF.

V and J are TRBV28 and TRBJ1-5, with D possibly being TRBD1 (6 bases). Germline values: CDR1 MDHEN, CDR2 SYDVKM. The CDR3 runs to 12 residues. Trimming pared 5 bases from V and 7 bases from J, leaving 9 bases between. The chain's CDR3 is CASSPDRQPQHF. CDR3 DNA sequence: TGTGCCAGCAGTCCCGACAGGCAGCCCCAGCATTTT.

The table lists this clonotype with a count of one. The V and J genes are TRBV14 and TRBJ2-1; 12 bases line up with TRBD2. From germline, CDR1 is SGHDN and CDR2 FVKESK. This CDR3 contains 17 residues. The V gene end was trimmed by 1 base and the J gene end by 4 bases; junction bases not matched to a gene: 5. The CDR3 DNA reads TGTGCCAGCAGCCAAGGACTAGCGGGAGTGGGGTACAATGAGCAGTTCTTC. It translates to CASSQGLAGVGYNEQFF.

The rearrangement uses TRBV24-1 and TRBJ2-1; D perhaps matches TRBD1 (6 bases). Trimming cost V 7 bases and J 0 bases, with 18 bases left between them. Germline V gene lookup returns CDR1 KGHDR and CDR2 SFDVKD. The CDR3 has 17 amino acids. The DNA for the CDR3 is TGTGCCACCAGCGTCGGCAGGGGCCGCGGCTCCTACAATGAGCAGTTCTTC. This encodes CATSVGRGRGSYNEQFF.

This clonotype was seen repeatedly, ten times or more. The chain employs TRBV7-2 and TRBJ2-2, with D perhaps matching TRBD1 (6 bases). CDR1 is SGHTA and CDR2 is FQGNSA in the germline V gene. Trimming shortened V by 6 bases and J by 2 bases, and 16 bases separated the two germline ends. The CDR3 contains 16 residues. The CDR3 sequence: CASRTGTPINTGELFF. The CDR3 nucleotides are TGTGCCAGCAGGACCGGGACACCTATAAACACCGGGGAGCTGTTTTTT. The full variable domain, with the rest looked up from reference TRBV7-2 and TRBJ2-2, is GAGVSQSPSNKVTEKGKDVELRCDPISGHTALYWYRQSLGQGLEFLIYFQGNSAPDKSGLPSDRFSAERTGGSVSTLTIQRTQQEDSAVYLCASRTGTPINTGELFFGEGSRLTVL.

CDR3 sequence: CASSLIGTLYNEQFF. The CDR3 bases are TGTGCCAGCAGCTTAATTGGGACACTATACAATGAGCAGTTCTTC. The rearrangement links TRBV7-9 to TRBJ2-1; TRBD1 is a possible D gene (6 bases). The CDR3 is 15 residues long. V gave up 2 bases and J gave up 4 bases, with 12 bases separating them. Germline assignment: CDR1 SEHNR and CDR2 FQNEAQ (reference sequence).

The genes are TRBV6-4 and TRBJ2-1; D is uncertain. Germline lookup yields CDR1 MRHNA and CDR2 SNTAGT. The CDR3 has 15 amino acids. V dropped 0 bases and J dropped 2 bases, with 8 bases sitting between them. CDR3 amino acids: CASSDSRLAYNEQFF. CDR3 DNA sequence: TGTGCCAGCAGTGACTCGCGACTTGCCTACAATGAGCAGTTCTTC.

As concerns this clonotype: At one of its ends the junction is not consistent with the germline gene, which may arise from a read error. The gene calls are TRBV19 and TRBJ1-5, with 11 nucleotides matching TRBD1. This CDR3 has 16 residues. Germline assignment: CDR1 LNHDA and CDR2 SQIVND (reference sequence). CDR3 loop: CASSLLGQGVGQPQRF. As DNA, the CDR3 is TGTGCCAGTAGTCTCCTGGGACAGGGGGTGGGACAGCCCCAGCGTTTT.